This T cell receptor beta chain was retrieved from a study of Graves' ophthalmopathy and Graves' hyperthyroidism. Study-level background: Stable hyperthyroidism was defined by absence of ophthalmopathy within 18 months of follow-up. The study, taken as a whole, reports: Both an approximately 69% sensitivity and a 72.22% specificity characterized the model's predictions of ophthalmopathy progression. Among thyroid clonotypes expanded above 0.001 frequency, most also appeared in blood.

The germline V gene encodes CDR1 MGHDK and CDR2 SYGVNS. The CDR3 length is 17 residues. The ends lost 8 bases at V and 3 bases at J; junction bases unmatched: 16. Notes on this clonotype: No antigen is known for it.

Beta-chain TCR CDR3 regions were amplified from RNA transcripts. RT-PCR was first run with HTBI primers, then multiplex PCR in a second round. TCRdb recomputed calls from the multiplex PCR reads with MiXCR, one row per CDR3 protein. The sample has 450,000 to 600,000 distinct CDR3 sequences, 35% to 40% seen once. This receptor was identified in an adult man with Graves' hyperthyroidism. Sequences were obtained from peripheral blood or thyroid tissue (not recorded which). This chain uses TRBV25-1 with TRBJ1-5; 7 nucleotides agree with TRBD1. CDR3 DNA sequence: TGTGCCAGCTCACCTAAAATGACAGGGAACTCCAATCAGCCCCAGCATTTT. It is translated as CASSPKMTGNSNQPQHF.